What follows is one TCR beta chain and its context. Generated by immunoSEQ multiplex PCR, the TCRdb table keeps only in-frame clones and is missing some. The sample has roughly 290,000 clones, 80% to 90% seen once; the top ten hold under 2.5%. The data stem from a study of blood T cell repertoires in COVID-19. The receptor comes from a man aged 25-45 years who had recovered from COVID-19. Material: PBMCs or T cells enriched from blood (not recorded which).

The CDR3 region is CASSGGGRAYGYTF. The CDR3 nucleotides are TGTGCCAGCAGTGGGGGGGGCAGGGCCTATGGCTACACCTTC. The chain uses TRBV25-1 and TRBJ1-2; TRBD1 is a possible D gene (6 bases). The CDR3 contains 14 residues. The V gene lost 4 bases and the J gene lost 4 bases, with 13 bases spanning the gap. Germline CDR1 is MGHDK and CDR2 is SYGVNS.